This T cell receptor beta chain was recorded in a study of Ad26.COV2.S vaccination and SARS-CoV-2 variants. Treatment defined: 15 to 20 received Ad26.COV2.S at low or high dose, single or two shots; a few received placebo; per-sample allocation not given. Sample collection was performed on day 63 after the first vaccine or placebo injection. At a Boston site, the person donating was an adult of 18-55 years. Using immunoSEQ multiplex PCR, the repertoire was profiled, and TCRdb retains in-frame clones only, with some absent. The sample lists 250,000 or so clones; about 83% were seen once. This TCR was sampled from a person between 18 and 60 years old who received the Ad26.COV2.S COVID-19 vaccine or a placebo. This sample comprised peripheral blood, obtained in a trial of Ad26.COV2.S vaccine versus placebo.

In DNA form, the CDR3 reads TGTGCCTGGAGCGGGACAGGGGTAGAGCAGCCCCAGCATTTT. Residues: CAWSGTGVEQPQHF. The chain is built from TRBV30 and TRBJ1-5; 10 bases are a match to TRBD1. Looked up from germline, CDR1 is GTSNPN and CDR2 is SVGIG (reference sequence). The trim removed 3 bases at V and 7 bases at J, leaving 6 bases unmatched. The CDR3 spans 14 residues.